Each of the 30 T cell receptor beta chains below was sequenced from the same sample in a study of blood T cells in healthy people across ages. Combining a sample-barcoded 5' primer with a J-beta primer mix, a second PCR ran for roughly 7 to 11 cycles. TCRdb itself ran the 5' RACE reads through MiXCR, one entry per CDR3 protein. This repertoire shows fewer than 900,000 distinct CDR3 sequences, around 40% found once; its top ten account for roughly 20%. Sample: blood. Receptors were obtained from a woman aged 60-75 years in good health.

The chain is built from TRBV7-2 and TRBJ2-2; TRBD2 matches 10 bases. The CDR3 length is 20 residues. CDR1 is SGHTA and CDR2 is FQGNSA in the germline V gene. Trimming cost V 0 bases and J 5 bases; bases outside gene matches: 15. This chain's CDR3 is CASSLADPPWLAGVTGELFF. For the CDR3, the DNA is TGTGCCAGCAGCTTAGCTGACCCCCCCTGGCTAGCGGGAGTTACCGGGGAGCTGTTTTTT.

Notes on this clonotype: This may be a read error, as it is one base from a much larger clone. V and J are TRBV29-1 and TRBJ1-5; D not certain. Germline V CDR1 and CDR2: SQVTM, ANQGSEA. V was shortened by 3 bases and J by 0 bases, with 12 bases between the two germline ends. The CDR3 runs 15 residues. CDR3 loop: CSVETGFDSNQPQHF. CDR3 in DNA: TGCAGCGTTGAGACGGGATTCGATAGCAATCAGCCCCAGCATTTT.

This clonotype was seen many times. J is TRBJ2-1 and V is TRBV29-1; 7 bases are shared with TRBD1. The CDR3 runs 15 residues. The germline gives CDR1 SQVTM, CDR2 ANQGSEA. The ends lost 1 base at V and 1 base at J; junction bases unmatched: 4. CDR3 region: CSVEGTGRSYNEQFF. The CDR3 nucleotides read TGCAGCGTTGAAGGGACAGGACGTTCCTACAATGAGCAGTTCTTC.

The chain recombines TRBV6-5 with TRBJ1-4; D uncertain. CDR3 length: 16 amino acids. Germline-derived CDR1 and CDR2 are MNHEY and SVGAGI. V was cut by 1 base and J by 0 bases, with 9 bases left in between. Here the CDR3 DNA reads TGTGCCAGCAGTTACTGCCCAAGAACAACTAATGAAAAACTGTTTTTT. Amino acid sequence: CASSYCPRTTNEKLFF.

The chain couples TRBV20-1 to TRBJ2-5; 7 bases are a match to TRBD1. With the DNA end fitting TRBJ2-4 better, the J assignment may be wrong. This CDR3 comprises 14 residues. Germline V gives CDR1 DFQATT, CDR2 SNEGSKA (reference sequence). CDR3 amino acids: CSARYDGTANIQYF. DNA for the CDR3: TGCAGTGCTAGGTACGATGGGACAGCTAACATTCAGTACTTC.

A few counts support this clonotype. The chain carries TRBV3-1 and TRBJ1-5; D might be TRBD1 (5 bases). The CDR3 length is 15 residues. The V end was cut by 1 base, the J end by 6 bases, with 13 bases between. Germline V CDR1 and CDR2: LGHDT, YNNKEL (reference sequence). In DNA, the CDR3 is TGTGCCAGCAGCCAAGGGACATTTAGCGGTCAGCCCCAGCATTTT. It translates to CASSQGTFSGQPQHF.

The V gene is TRBV10-3, the J gene TRBJ1-2; D is ambiguous. V shed 11 bases and J shed 2 bases, with 12 bases lying between them. Germline CDR1 and CDR2: ENHRY and SYGVKD. The CDR3 spans 12 residues. CDR3 bases: TGTGCCGCGGGTCAACAGAACTATGGCTACACCTTC. This gives the protein CAAGQQNYGYTF.

This chain joins TRBV3-1 and TRBJ1-1, with D possibly TRBD1 on 5 matching bases. With 1 base removed from V and 2 bases from J, the gap between germline ends came to 8 bases. The CDR3 extends over 14 amino acids. Germline CDR1 and CDR2: LGHDT and YNNKEL (reference sequence). CDR3 in amino acids: CASSQGGDNTEAFF. The DNA of the CDR3 is TGTGCCAGCAGCCAAGGGGGGGATAACACTGAAGCTTTCTTT. The whole variable domain, remainder taken from reference TRBV3-1 and TRBJ1-1, is DTAVSQTPKYLVTQMGNDKSIKCEQNLGHDTMYWYKQDSKKFLKIMFSYNNKELIINETVPNRFSPKSPDKAHLNLHINSLELGDSAVYFCASSQGGDNTEAFFGQGTRLTVV.

This clonotype turned up a few times. The rearrangement joins TRBV20-1 to TRBJ1-6, with 9 bases fitting TRBD1. After removal of 3 bases from V and 7 bases from J, the junction contained 4 bases not matched to a gene. Germline CDR1 and CDR2: DFQATT and SNEGSKA (reference sequence). This CDR3 is built from 14 residues. In DNA form, the CDR3 reads TGCAGTGCTAGGGGGACAGGGAGGAATTCACCCCTCCACTTT. Its translation is CSARGTGRNSPLHF.

This clonotype was found many times. V usage is TRBV6-5 and J usage is TRBJ2-1; D possibly corresponds to TRBD1 (5 bases). Germline CDR1 MNHEY, CDR2 SVGAGI. The CDR3 runs to 16 residues. Trimming removed 0 bases from V and 2 bases from J, with 11 bases in between. CDR3 sequence: CASSYSGAETYNEQFF. The CDR3 nucleotides read TGTGCCAGCAGTTACTCTGGGGCAGAAACCTACAATGAGCAGTTCTTC.

On this clonotype: A clone one base away is much larger, so this may be a read error. V gene TRBV29-1 combines with J gene TRBJ2-1; D remains unclear. Germline-derived CDR1 and CDR2 are SQVTM and ANQGSEA. The CDR3 is 16 amino acids. Here the CDR3 reads CSVGVANPGSHNEQFF. As DNA, the CDR3 is TGCAGCGTTGGCGTGGCTAACCCTGGCTCCCACAATGAGCAGTTCTTC.

The chain has TRBV24-1 and TRBJ2-1, with D unclear. The V gene's germline CDR1 is KGHDR and CDR2 SFDVKD. V lost 3 bases to trimming and J lost 10 bases, with 12 bases between them. The CDR3 sequence is 13 residues long. The CDR3 loop is CATSDPLGFEQFF. The CDR3 DNA reads as TGTGCCACCAGTGATCCCTTAGGGTTCGAGCAGTTCTTC.

The chain has TRBV7-2 and TRBJ2-1, with 8 bases aligning to TRBD2. With 5 bases clipped from V and 8 bases from J, the junction kept 8 bases outside the gene matches. In germline, CDR1 is SGHTA, CDR2 FQGNSA. This CDR3 has 14 amino acids. CDR3 sequence reads: CASSKLGGGDEQFF. The CDR3 DNA is TGTGCCAGCAGCAAGCTCGGGGGGGGCGATGAGCAGTTCTTC.

This clonotype was found a few times. The chain has TRBV3-1 and TRBJ2-7, with 8 bases fitting TRBD2. CDR1 is LGHDT, CDR2 YNNKEL, per germline (reference sequence). There are 15 residues in the CDR3. The V and J ends lost 3 bases and 6 bases, in that order; junction bases with no gene match: 10. CDR3 DNA sequence: TGTGCCAGCAGCCACCGCGCGGGGGGCTTGATCGAGCAGTACTTC. Translating it yields CASSHRAGGLIEQYF.

Concerning this clonotype itself: A clone one base away is much larger, so this may be a read error. This chain uses TRBV12-3 or TRBV12-4 with TRBJ1-2; D call uncertain. This CDR3 region has 12 residues. Between the trimmed V and J ends, which lost 10 bases and 6 bases, there was a span of 15 bases. The CDR3 region has the DNA TGTGCCAACAGAATTAAATTGGATGGCTACACCTTC. As protein: CANRIKLDGYTF.

The gene calls are TRBV6-5 and TRBJ2-1, with TRBD1 identical over 9 bases. The CDR3 has 14 amino acids. V dropped 5 bases and J dropped 6; count of bases not matched to a gene: 5. Germline CDR1 MNHEY, CDR2 SVGAGI. The CDR3 is CASSPPDRGNEQFF. In nucleotides, the CDR3 is TGTGCCAGCAGTCCCCCGGACAGGGGCAATGAGCAGTTCTTC.

This clonotype was detected a few times. This CDR3 reads CASSLARGSSYEQYF. The CDR3 coding sequence is TGTGCCAGCAGCTTAGCTCGGGGCAGCTCCTACGAGCAGTACTTC. This chain uses TRBV7-2 with TRBJ2-7, with D perhaps assigned TRBD1 or TRBD2 (5 bases each). Trimming took 0 bases from V and 0 from J, leaving 9 bases between them. This CDR3 comprises 15 residues. CDR1 and CDR2 (germline): SGHTA, FQGNSA.

This clonotype was picked up a small number of times. The rearrangement uses TRBV15 and TRBJ1-1; D gene uncertain. This CDR3 spans 13 amino acids. V lost 5 bases to trimming and J lost 0 bases, with 7 bases between them. Germline CDR1 reads LNHNV; CDR2 reads YYDKDF (reference sequence). In DNA form, the CDR3 reads TGTGCCACCAGCCCTTACTTGAACACTGAAGCTTTCTTT. Residues: CATSPYLNTEAFF.

There are a few counts of this clonotype. The J gene is TRBJ2-7, the V gene TRBV7-2; D possibly corresponds to TRBD2 (5 bases). The germline V and J ends were trimmed by 3 bases and 5 bases, with 11 bases remaining between them. CDR3 size: 13 residues. Germline-derived CDR1 and CDR2 are SGHTA and FQGNSA. In DNA, the CDR3 is TGTGCCAGCAGCTTGGCGACCGGGGACGAGCAGTACTTC. Its translation is CASSLATGDEQYF. The full variable domain, completed using reference TRBV7-2 and TRBJ2-7, is GAGVSQSPSNKVTEKGKDVELRCDPISGHTALYWYRQSLGQGLEFLIYFQGNSAPDKSGLPSDRFSAERTGGSVSTLTIQRTQQEDSAVYLCASSLATGDEQYFGPGTRLTVT.

The chain links TRBV7-2 to TRBJ2-3; 9 nucleotides agree with TRBD1. The length of the CDR3 is 16 residues. Germline values: CDR1 SGHTA, CDR2 FQGNSA. V shed 1 base and J 7 bases; nucleotides not matched to a gene: 9. The CDR3 region has the DNA TGTGCCAGCAGCTTAGGGGCCGGGACAGGGTTGAATACGCAGTATTTT. Translation: CASSLGAGTGLNTQYF.

The chain couples TRBV12-5 to TRBJ2-5; 13 bases agree with TRBD2. This CDR3 region has 14 residues. Per the germline V gene, CDR1 is LGHNT and CDR2 is FRNRAP. V shed 7 bases and J 11 bases; nucleotides not matched to a gene: 10. Here the CDR3 reads CASARTSGSYEQYF. In DNA, the CDR3 is TGTGCTAGTGCCCGGACTAGCGGGAGCTATGAGCAGTACTTC.

In this sample, this clonotype turned up a few times. The V gene is TRBV5-1, the J gene TRBJ2-5; 7 bases match TRBD1. The CDR3 consists of 12 residues. Germline assignment: CDR1 SGHRS and CDR2 YFSETQ. The V gene end was trimmed by 4 bases and the J gene end by 13 bases; junction bases not matched to a gene: 10. DNA of the CDR3: TGCGCCAGCAGCCCTGAACAGGGGAATCTGTACTTC. Protein product: CASSPEQGNLYF.

This clonotype appeared many times. The chain uses TRBV20-1 and TRBJ2-1; TRBD1 or TRBD2 may be the D gene (5 bases each). The V end was cut by 6 bases, the J end by 9 bases, with 9 bases between. CDR1 is DFQATT, CDR2 SNEGSKA, per germline (reference sequence). The CDR3 totals 10 residues. As DNA, the CDR3 is TGCAGTGCGGGGGATAGTGAGCAGTTCTTC. Its translation is CSAGDSEQFF.

The chain has TRBV6-2 or TRBV6-3 and TRBJ1-2; perhaps TRBD1 as D (5 bases). Germline values: CDR1 MNHEY, CDR2 SVGEGT. V was pared by 9 bases and J by 2 bases, with 13 bases between. The CDR3 runs 13 residues. CDR3 sequence: CASCQEGNYGYTF. The CDR3 DNA sequence: TGTGCCAGTTGCCAGGAGGGGAACTATGGCTACACCTTC.

The count of this clonotype is one. The chain combines TRBV24-1 with TRBJ2-1, with TRBD2 matching 8 bases. V gave up 2 bases and J gave up 0 bases; unmatched junction bases: 11. The CDR3 runs 19 residues. Germline V gene lookup returns CDR1 KGHDR and CDR2 SFDVKD. The CDR3 region has the DNA TGTGCCACCAGTGATTCTGCCCTAGTGAGCGGGAGCTCCTACAATGAGCAGTTCTTC. Translation gives CATSDSALVSGSSYNEQFF.

There are a few counts of this clonotype. The chain recombines TRBV12-3 or TRBV12-4 with TRBJ2-3, with 15 bases lining up with TRBD2. The J segment lost 3 bases and the V segment lost 3 bases, leaving 25 bases of the junction unmatched. The CDR3 length is 24 residues. The chain's CDR3 is CASSFPRDSSGLAGGPRWTDTQYF. The CDR3 DNA is TGTGCCAGCAGTTTTCCCAGGGACAGCTCAGGACTAGCGGGAGGGCCGAGGTGGACAGATACGCAGTATTTT.

The chain recombines TRBV20-1 with TRBJ1-6; a possible D gene is TRBD1 (5 bases). The length of the CDR3 is 14 residues. With 8 bases removed from V and 7 bases from J, the gap between germline ends came to 18 bases. Germline-derived CDR1 and CDR2 are DFQATT and SNEGSKA (reference sequence). This CDR3 reads CSSLGGSPNSPLHF. The CDR3 DNA follows: TGCAGTTCCTTGGGGGGTTCCCCGAATTCACCCCTCCACTTT.

V usage is TRBV20-1 and J usage is TRBJ2-3; D is unclear. Per germline, CDR1 DFQATT and CDR2 SNEGSKA (reference sequence). The CDR3 sequence is 16 residues long. V gave up 4 bases and J gave up 5 bases, with 22 bases separating them. CDR3 in DNA: TGCAGTGCTAACCACCTAACGGGTCCATTAAGAGATACGCAGTATTTT. It translates to CSANHLTGPLRDTQYF.

J is TRBJ2-1 and V is TRBV7-2, with a possible D match to TRBD1 (6 bases). From germline, CDR1 is SGHTA and CDR2 FQGNSA. V lost 2 bases, J lost 6 bases, and 11 bases lay in between. The CDR3 contains 14 residues. The CDR3, as DNA: TGTGCCAGCAGCTTAACCCGGGACATCAATGAGCAGTTCTTC. Translated: CASSLTRDINEQFF.

This sequence joins TRBV10-3 and TRBJ1-1; 9 bases line up with TRBD1. CDR3 length equals 13 residues. V lost 11 bases and J lost 12; bases outside the gene matches: 16. Germline V gene lookup returns CDR1 ENHRY and CDR2 SYGVKD. The CDR3 sequence is CAGETGQGVFPFF. CDR3 nucleotide sequence: TGTGCCGGCGAAACGGGACAGGGTGTATTTCCTTTCTTT.